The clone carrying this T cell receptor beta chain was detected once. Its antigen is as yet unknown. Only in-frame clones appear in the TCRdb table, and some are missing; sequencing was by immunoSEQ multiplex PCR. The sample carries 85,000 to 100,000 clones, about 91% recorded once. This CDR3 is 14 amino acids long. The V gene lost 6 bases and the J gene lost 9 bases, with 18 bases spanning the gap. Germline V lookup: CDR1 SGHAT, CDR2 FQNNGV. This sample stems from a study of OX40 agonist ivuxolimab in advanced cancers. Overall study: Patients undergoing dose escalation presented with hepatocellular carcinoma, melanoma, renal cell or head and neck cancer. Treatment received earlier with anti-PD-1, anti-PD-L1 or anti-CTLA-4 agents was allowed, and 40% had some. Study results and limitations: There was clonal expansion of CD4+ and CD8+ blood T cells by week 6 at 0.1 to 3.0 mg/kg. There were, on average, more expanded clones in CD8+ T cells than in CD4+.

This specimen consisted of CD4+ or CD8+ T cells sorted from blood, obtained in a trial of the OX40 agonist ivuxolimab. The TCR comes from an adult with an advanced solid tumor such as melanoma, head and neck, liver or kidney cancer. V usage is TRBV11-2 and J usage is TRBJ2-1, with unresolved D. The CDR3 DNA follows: TGTGCCAGCAGTTTCCCCCCGTCCGAGTTTGAGCAGTTCTTC. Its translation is CASSFPPSEFEQFF.